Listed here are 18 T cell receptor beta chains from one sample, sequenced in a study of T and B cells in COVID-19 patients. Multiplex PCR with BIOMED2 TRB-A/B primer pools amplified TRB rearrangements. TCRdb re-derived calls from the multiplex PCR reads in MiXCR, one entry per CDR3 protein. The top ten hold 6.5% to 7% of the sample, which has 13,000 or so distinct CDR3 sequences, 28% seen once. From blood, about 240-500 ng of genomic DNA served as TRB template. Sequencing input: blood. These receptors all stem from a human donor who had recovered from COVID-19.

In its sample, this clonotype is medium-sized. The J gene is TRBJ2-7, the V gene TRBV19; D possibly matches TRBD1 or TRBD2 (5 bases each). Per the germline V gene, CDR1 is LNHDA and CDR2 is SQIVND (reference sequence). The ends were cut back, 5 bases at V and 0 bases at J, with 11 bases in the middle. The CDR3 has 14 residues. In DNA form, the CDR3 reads TGTGCCAGTAGTGCTGGGGACGCCTCCTACGAGCAGTACTTC. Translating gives CASSAGDASYEQYF.

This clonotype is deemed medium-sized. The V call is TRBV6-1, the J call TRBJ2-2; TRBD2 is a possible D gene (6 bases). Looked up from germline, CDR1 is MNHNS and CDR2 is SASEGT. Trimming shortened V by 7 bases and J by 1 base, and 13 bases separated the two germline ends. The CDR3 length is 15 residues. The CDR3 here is CASILFGGNTGELFF. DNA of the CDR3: TGTGCCAGCATCCTCTTCGGGGGGAACACCGGGGAGCTGTTTTTT.

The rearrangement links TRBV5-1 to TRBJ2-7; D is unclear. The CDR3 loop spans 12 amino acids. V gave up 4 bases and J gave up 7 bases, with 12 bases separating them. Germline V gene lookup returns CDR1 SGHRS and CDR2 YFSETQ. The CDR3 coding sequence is TGCGCCAGCAGCCCCAGACCAGGAGAGCAGTACTTC. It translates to CASSPRPGEQYF.

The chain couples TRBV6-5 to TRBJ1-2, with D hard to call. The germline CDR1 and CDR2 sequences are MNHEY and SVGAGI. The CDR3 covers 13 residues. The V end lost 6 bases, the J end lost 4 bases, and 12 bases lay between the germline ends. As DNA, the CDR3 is TGTGCCAGCAGGTCATCTGAGGGCTATGGCTACACCTTC. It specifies CASRSSEGYGYTF.

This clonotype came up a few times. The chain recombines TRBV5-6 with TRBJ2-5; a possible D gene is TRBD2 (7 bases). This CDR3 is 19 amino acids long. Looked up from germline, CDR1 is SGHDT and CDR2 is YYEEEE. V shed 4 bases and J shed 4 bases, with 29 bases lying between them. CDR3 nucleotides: TGTGCCAGCAGCGACACGGGGGGCTCGGGGCTGTTTTTAGGAGAGACCCAGTACTTC. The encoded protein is CASSDTGGSGLFLGETQYF.

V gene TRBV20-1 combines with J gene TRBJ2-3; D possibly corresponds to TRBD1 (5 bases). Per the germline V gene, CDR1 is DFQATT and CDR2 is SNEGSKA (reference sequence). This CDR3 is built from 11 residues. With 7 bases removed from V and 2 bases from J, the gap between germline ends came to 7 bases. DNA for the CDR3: TGCAGTGGGGGCCCCACAGATACGCAGTATTTT. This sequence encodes CSGGPTDTQYF.

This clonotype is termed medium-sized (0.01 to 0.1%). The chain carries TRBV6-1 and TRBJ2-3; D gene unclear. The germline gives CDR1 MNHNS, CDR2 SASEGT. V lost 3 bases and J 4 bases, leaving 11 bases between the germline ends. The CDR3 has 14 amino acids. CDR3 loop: CASSDRWSADTQYF. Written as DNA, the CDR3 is TGTGCCAGCAGTGACAGGTGGAGCGCAGATACGCAGTATTTT.

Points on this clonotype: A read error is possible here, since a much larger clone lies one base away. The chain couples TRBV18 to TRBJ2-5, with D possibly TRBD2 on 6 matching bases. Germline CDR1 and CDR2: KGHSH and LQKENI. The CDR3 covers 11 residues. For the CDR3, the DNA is TGTGCCGGCTCCGGGGGAGAGACCCAGTACTTC. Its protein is CAGSGGETQYF.

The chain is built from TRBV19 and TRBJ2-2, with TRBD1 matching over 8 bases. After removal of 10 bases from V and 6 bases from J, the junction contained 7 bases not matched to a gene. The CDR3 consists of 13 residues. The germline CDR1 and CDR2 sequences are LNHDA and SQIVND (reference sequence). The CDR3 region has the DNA TGTGCCAAGGTGACAGGGGCACCCGGGGAGCTGTTTTTT. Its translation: CAKVTGAPGELFF.

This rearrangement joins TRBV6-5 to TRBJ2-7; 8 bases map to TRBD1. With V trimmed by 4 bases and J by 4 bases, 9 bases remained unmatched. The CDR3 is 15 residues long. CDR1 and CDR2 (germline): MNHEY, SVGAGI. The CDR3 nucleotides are TGTGCCAGCAGTTCCGCCGGGACAGGAAGATACGAGCAGTACTTC. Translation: CASSSAGTGRYEQYF.

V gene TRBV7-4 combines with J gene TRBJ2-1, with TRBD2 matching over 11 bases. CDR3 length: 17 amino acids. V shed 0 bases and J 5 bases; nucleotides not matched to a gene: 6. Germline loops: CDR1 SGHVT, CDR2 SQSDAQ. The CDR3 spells CASSLAGTSGQNNEQFF. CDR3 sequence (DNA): TGTGCCAGCAGCTTAGCCGGGACTAGCGGACAAAACAATGAGCAGTTCTTC.

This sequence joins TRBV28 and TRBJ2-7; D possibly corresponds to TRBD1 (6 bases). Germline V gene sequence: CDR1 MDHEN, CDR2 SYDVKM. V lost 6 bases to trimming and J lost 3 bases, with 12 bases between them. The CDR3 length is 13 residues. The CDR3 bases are TGTGCCAGCAGCTCACAGACAGGCTACGAGCAGTACTTC. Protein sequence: CASSSQTGYEQYF.

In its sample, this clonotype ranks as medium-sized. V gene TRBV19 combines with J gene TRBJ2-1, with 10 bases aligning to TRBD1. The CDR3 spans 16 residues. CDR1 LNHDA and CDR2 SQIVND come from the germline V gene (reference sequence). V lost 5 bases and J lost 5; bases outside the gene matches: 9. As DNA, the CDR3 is TGTGCCAGTAGTCCTATCACCGGGACAGGGGACAATGAGCAGTTCTTC. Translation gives CASSPITGTGDNEQFF.

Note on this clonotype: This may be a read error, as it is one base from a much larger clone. The CDR3 nucleotides read TGTGCCACCGCGGACACCCCCTATAGCAATCAGCCCCAGCATTTT. Protein: CATADTPYSNQPQHF. The chain is built from TRBV19 and TRBJ1-5; a possible D gene is TRBD1 (5 bases). The length of the CDR3 is 15 residues. Per germline, CDR1 LNHDA and CDR2 SQIVND (reference sequence). V lost 10 bases and J 0 bases, leaving 16 bases between the germline ends.

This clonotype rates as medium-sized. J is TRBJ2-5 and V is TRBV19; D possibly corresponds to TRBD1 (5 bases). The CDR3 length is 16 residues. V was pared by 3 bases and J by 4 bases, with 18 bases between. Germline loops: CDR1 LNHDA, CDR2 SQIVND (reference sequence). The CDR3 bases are TGTGCCAGTAGTATGGTGTTTGGGCAGGGTCCAGAGACCCAGTACTTC. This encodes CASSMVFGQGPETQYF.

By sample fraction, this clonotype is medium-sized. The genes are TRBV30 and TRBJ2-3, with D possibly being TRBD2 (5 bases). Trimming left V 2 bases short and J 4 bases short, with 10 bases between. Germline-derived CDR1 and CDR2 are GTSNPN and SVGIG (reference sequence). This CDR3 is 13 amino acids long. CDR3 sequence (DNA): TGTGCCTGGAGTAGTGAGGGCCCAGATACGCAGTATTTT. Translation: CAWSSEGPDTQYF. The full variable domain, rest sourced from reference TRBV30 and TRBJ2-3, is SQTIHQWPATLVQPVGSPLSLECTVEGTSNPNLYWYRQAAGRGLQLLFYSVGIGQISSEVPQNLSASRPQDRQFILSSKKLLLSDSGFYLCAWSSEGPDTQYFGPGTRLTVL.

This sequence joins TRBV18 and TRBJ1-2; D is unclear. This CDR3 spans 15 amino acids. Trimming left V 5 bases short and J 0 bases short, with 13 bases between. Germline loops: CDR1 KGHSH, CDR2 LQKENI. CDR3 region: CASSSTPISNYGYTF. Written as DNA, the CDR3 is TGTGCCAGCTCATCAACACCTATCTCTAACTATGGCTACACCTTC.

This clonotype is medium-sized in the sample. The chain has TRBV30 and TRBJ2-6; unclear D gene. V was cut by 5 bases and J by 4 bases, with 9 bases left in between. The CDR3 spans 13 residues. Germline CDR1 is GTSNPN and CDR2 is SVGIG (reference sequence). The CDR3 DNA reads TGTGCCTGGGACCAAGCAGGGGCCAACGTCCTGACTTTC. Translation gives CAWDQAGANVLTF.